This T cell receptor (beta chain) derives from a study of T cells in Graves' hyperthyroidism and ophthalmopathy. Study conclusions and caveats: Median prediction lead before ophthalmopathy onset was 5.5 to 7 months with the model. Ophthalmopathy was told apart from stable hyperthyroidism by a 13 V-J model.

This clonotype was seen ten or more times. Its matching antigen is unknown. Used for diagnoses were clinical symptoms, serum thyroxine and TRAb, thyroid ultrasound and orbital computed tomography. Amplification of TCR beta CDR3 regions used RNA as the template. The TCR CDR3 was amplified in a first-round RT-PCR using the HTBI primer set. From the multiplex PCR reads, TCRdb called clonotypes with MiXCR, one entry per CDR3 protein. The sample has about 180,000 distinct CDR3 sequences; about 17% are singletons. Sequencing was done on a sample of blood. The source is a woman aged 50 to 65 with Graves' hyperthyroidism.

CDR3 in DNA: TGTGCCAGCAGCTTAGCGGGGCAGACGTACCAAGAGACCCAGTACTTC. Residues: CASSLAGQTYQETQYF. The chain recombines TRBV7-2 with TRBJ2-5; D is possibly TRBD1 (5 bases). The germline gives CDR1 SGHTA, CDR2 FQGNSA. V was cut by 0 bases and J by 0 bases, with 11 bases left in between. This CDR3 comprises 16 residues.